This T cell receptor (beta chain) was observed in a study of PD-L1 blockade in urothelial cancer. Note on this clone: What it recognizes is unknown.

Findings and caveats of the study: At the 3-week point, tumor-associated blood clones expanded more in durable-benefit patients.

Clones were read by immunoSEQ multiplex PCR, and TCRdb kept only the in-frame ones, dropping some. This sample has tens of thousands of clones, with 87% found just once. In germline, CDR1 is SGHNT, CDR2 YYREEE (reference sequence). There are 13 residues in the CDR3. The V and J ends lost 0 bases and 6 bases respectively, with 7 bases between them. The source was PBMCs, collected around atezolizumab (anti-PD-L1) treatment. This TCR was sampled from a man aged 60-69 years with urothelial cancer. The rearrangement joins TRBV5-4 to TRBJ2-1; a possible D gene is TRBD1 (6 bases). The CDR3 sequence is CASSLDRANEQFF. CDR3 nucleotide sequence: TGTGCCAGCAGCTTGGACAGGGCCAATGAGCAGTTCTTC.